Below, 26 T cell receptor beta chains from the same sample are listed, as sequenced in a study of cytomegalovirus exposure and HLA in healthy donors. The PCR was carried out with 60 Vbeta primers and 13 Jbeta primers. Assay used: immunoSEQ multiplex PCR; TCRdb lists only in-frame clones, some missing. This table holds 220,000 or so clones, roughly three quarters found once. The sequencing input was PBMCs. The receptors derive from a man over 45 in good health and CMV-seronegative.

V and J are TRBV7-2 and TRBJ2-3, with 8 bases identical to TRBD2. CDR3 length: 14 residues. Looked up from germline, CDR1 is SGHTA and CDR2 is FQGNSA. V shed 0 bases and J 6 bases; nucleotides not matched to a gene: 2. As DNA, the CDR3 is TGTGCCAGCAGCTTAGCGCGGACTAGCGATACGCAGTATTTT. This translates into CASSLARTSDTQYF.

The rearrangement links TRBV10-3 to TRBJ1-1, with D hard to call. Germline CDR1 ENHRY, CDR2 SYGVKD. V lost 5 bases and J lost 5, with 6 bases in between. This CDR3 comprises 11 residues. In nucleotides, the CDR3 is TGTGCCATCAGTCGAGGGACTGAAGCTTTCTTT. The encoded protein is CAISRGTEAFF.

J is TRBJ2-7 and V is TRBV4-1, with TRBD1 matching 8 bases. CDR1 is MGHRA and CDR2 is YSYEKL in the germline V gene. This CDR3 region has 14 residues. After removal of 5 bases from V and 4 bases from J, the junction contained 7 bases not matched to a gene. The CDR3 nucleotides read TGCGCCAGCAGCTTACAGGACAGGGTATACGAGCAGTACTTC. Translated: CASSLQDRVYEQYF.

This chain joins TRBV19 and TRBJ2-5; TRBD2 aligns across 9 bases. CDR3 length: 15 amino acids. Germline trimming cut 6 bases from V and 5 bases from J; bases unmatched to any gene: 10. Germline V gene data show CDR1 as LNHDA and CDR2 as SQIVND (reference sequence). The CDR3 loop is CASSEGGRAGETQYF. CDR3 bases: TGTGCCAGTAGCGAGGGCGGGAGGGCAGGGGAGACCCAGTACTTC.

This chain links TRBV6-1 with TRBJ2-3, with 9 positions matching TRBD2. V was clipped by 7 bases and J by 1 base; unmatched bases: 6. This CDR3 has 15 residues. Looked up from germline, CDR1 is MNHNS and CDR2 is SASEGT. The CDR3 DNA reads as TGTGCCAGCACTGCTAGCGGGATGGGCACAGATACGCAGTATTTT. Its translation is CASTASGMGTDTQYF.

This clone came up once. The chain employs TRBV28 and TRBJ2-6, with TRBD1 matching over 8 bases. CDR1 and CDR2 (germline): MDHEN, SYDVKM. V lost 5 bases and J lost 2; bases outside the gene matches: 5. This CDR3 has 16 amino acids. CDR3 nucleotides: TGTGCCAGCAGTCTCGTGACAGGGGCTGGGGCCAACGTCCTGACTTTC. Amino acids: CASSLVTGAGANVLTF.

The chain links TRBV30 to TRBJ1-2; D unclear. This CDR3 is 13 amino acids long. V lost 0 bases to trimming and J lost 2 bases, with 7 bases between them. CDR1 is GTSNPN and CDR2 is SVGIG in the germline V gene (reference sequence). Here the CDR3 DNA reads TGTGCCTGGAGTGTATCGGGGAACTATGGCTACACCTTC. Translated: CAWSVSGNYGYTF.

The chain combines TRBV19 with TRBJ2-7; 8 nucleotides agree with TRBD1. The V and J ends lost 5 bases and 5 bases, in that order; junction bases with no gene match: 8. This CDR3 comprises 14 residues. CDR1 is LNHDA and CDR2 is SQIVND in the germline V gene (reference sequence). The CDR3 DNA reads TGTGCCAGTAGTCTGACAGGGGCCACCGACGAGCAGTACTTC. Protein product: CASSLTGATDEQYF.

The gene calls are TRBV5-1 and TRBJ2-3; 10 bases agree with TRBD2. Germline loops: CDR1 SGHRS, CDR2 YFSETQ. The junction had 10 bases not matched to a gene; V was cut back by 4 bases and J by 2 bases. CDR3 length equals 17 residues. Here the CDR3 reads CASSEGTSARLTDTQYF. The CDR3 DNA follows: TGCGCCAGCAGCGAAGGGACTAGCGCGAGACTCACAGATACGCAGTATTTT.

This chain connects TRBV30 to TRBJ1-4, with TRBD1 matching 8 bases. The CDR3 has 18 residues. Germline V lookup: CDR1 GTSNPN, CDR2 SVGIG (reference sequence). J lost 10 bases, V lost 0 bases, and 19 bases had no gene match. The CDR3 reads CAWSVRQGAPFRLGKLFF. CDR3 sequence (DNA): TGTGCCTGGAGTGTCCGGCAGGGGGCCCCGTTCCGCCTAGGAAAACTGTTTTTT.

V gene TRBV27 combines with J gene TRBJ1-5; TRBD1 matches at 8 bases. Germline CDR1 is MNHEY and CDR2 is SMNVEV (reference sequence). There are 16 residues in the CDR3. V dropped 1 base and J dropped 2; count of bases not matched to a gene: 4. The CDR3 DNA reads TGTGCCAGCAGTTTATTCGGGACAGGAGGCAATCAGCCCCAGCATTTT. Amino acids: CASSLFGTGGNQPQHF.

This clone came up once. The V gene is TRBV19, the J gene TRBJ1-5; D may be TRBD1 (5 bases). The CDR3 extends over 14 amino acids. V lost 7 bases, J lost 5 bases, and 15 bases lay in between. CDR1 is LNHDA, CDR2 SQIVND, per germline (reference sequence). This CDR3 is CASTLSGGDQPQHF. The CDR3 DNA reads TGTGCCAGTACCTTGTCCGGAGGGGATCAGCCCCAGCATTTT. Using reference TRBV19 and TRBJ1-5 for the parts outside the CDR3, the full variable domain is DGGITQSPKYLFRKEGQNVTLSCEQNLNHDAMYWYRQDPGQGLRLIYYSQIVNDFQKGDIAEGYSVSREKKESFPLTVTSAQKNPTAFYLCASTLSGGDQPQHFGDGTRLSIL.

The chain uses TRBV4-1 and TRBJ1-3; tentative D call: TRBD1 (5 bases). The V gene lost 1 base and the J gene lost 5 bases, with 12 bases spanning the gap. This CDR3 has 15 residues. Germline CDR1 is MGHRA and CDR2 is YSYEKL. As DNA, the CDR3 is TGCGCCAGCAGCCAAGTCTGGGCGGACAGAAACACCATATATTTT. Encoded protein: CASSQVWADRNTIYF.

The J gene is TRBJ1-4, the V gene TRBV2, with D perhaps matching TRBD1 (6 bases). CDR3 length equals 14 residues. The germline V gene has CDR1 SNHLY and CDR2 FYNNEI. Between the trimmed V and J ends, which lost 7 bases and 7 bases, there was a span of 16 bases. The CDR3 sequence is CASTQGLGPEKLFF. The CDR3 DNA reads TGTGCCAGCACCCAGGGGTTGGGACCTGAAAAACTGTTTTTT.

A remark on this clone: Additional DNA sequences in this sample encode the identical CDR3. The chain uses TRBV28 and TRBJ1-5; 7 nucleotides agree with TRBD1. The CDR3 length is 13 residues. V was pared by 6 bases and J by 3 bases, with 2 bases of the junction left unmatched. Looked up from germline, CDR1 is MDHEN and CDR2 is SYDVKM. CDR3 DNA: TGTGCCAGCAGGGGACAGTCCAATCAGCCCCAGCATTTT. Encoded protein: CASRGQSNQPQHF.

The gene calls are TRBV30 and TRBJ1-3; tentative D call: TRBD1 (5 bases). From germline, CDR1 is GTSNPN and CDR2 SVGIG (reference sequence). The CDR3 is 13 residues long. V was pared by 4 bases and J by 6 bases, with 13 bases between. CDR3 nucleotides: TGTGCCTGGATACGCTCTGGGGCAAACACCATATATTTT. This gives the protein CAWIRSGANTIYF.

The rearrangement links TRBV19 to TRBJ2-6; 14 bases align to TRBD2. V gave up 5 bases and J gave up 1 base; unmatched junction bases: 1. Germline V gene sequence: CDR1 LNHDA, CDR2 SQIVND (reference sequence). This CDR3 spans 17 amino acids. Here the CDR3 reads CASSGTSGSSGANVLTF. The CDR3 DNA reads as TGTGCCAGTAGTGGGACTAGCGGGAGTTCTGGGGCCAACGTCCTGACTTTC.

This chain connects TRBV5-6 to TRBJ1-5; maybe TRBD1 (6 bases). Germline CDR1 SGHDT, CDR2 YYEEEE. The CDR3 loop spans 15 amino acids. V dropped 4 bases and J dropped 3 bases, with 14 bases sitting between them. The CDR3 DNA is TGTGCCAGCAGCGCCCGGGACATATTCAATCAGCCCCAGCATTTT. It is translated as CASSARDIFNQPQHF.

The J gene is TRBJ2-3, the V gene TRBV2; D unresolved. The germline V gene encodes CDR1 SNHLY and CDR2 FYNNEI. The V and J ends lost 5 bases and 5 bases respectively, with 11 bases between them. The CDR3 has 13 residues. The CDR3 spells CASSSRIIDTQYF. The CDR3 nucleotides read TGTGCCAGCAGTAGTAGAATAATAGATACGCAGTATTTT.

This chain connects TRBV6-6 to TRBJ2-1, with 8 bases lining up with TRBD2. Trimming cost V 6 bases and J 4 bases; bases outside gene matches: 2. CDR1 and CDR2 from the germline V gene are MNHNY and SVGAGI (reference sequence). The CDR3 runs to 13 residues. This CDR3 is CASSRGGYNEQFF. In DNA form, the CDR3 reads TGTGCCAGCAGCCGCGGGGGGTACAATGAGCAGTTCTTC.

The chain employs TRBV5-1 and TRBJ2-2; 7 nucleotides align to TRBD1. The V gene's germline CDR1 is SGHRS and CDR2 YFSETQ. J was trimmed by 3 bases and V by 4 bases; bases with no gene match: 3. The CDR3 is made up of 14 amino acids. The CDR3 bases are TGCGCCAGCAGCGTAACAGGGGACACCGGGGAGCTGTTTTTT. This gives the protein CASSVTGDTGELFF.

With respect to this clone: Mismatch with germline at one junction end may stem from a read error. The rearrangement links TRBV7-9 to TRBJ1-1, with D unclear. This CDR3 has 13 amino acids. CDR1 and CDR2 from the germline V gene are SEHNR and FQNEAQ (reference sequence). The CDR3 DNA follows: TGTGCCAGCAGCCTAGCCGGGGAGACTGAAGCTTTCTTT. Amino acid sequence: CASSLAGETEAFF.

The chain couples TRBV6-4 to TRBJ1-5; no definite D call. The CDR3 contains 16 residues. Per the germline V gene, CDR1 is MRHNA and CDR2 is SNTAGT. Deletions cut 8 bases from V and 3 bases from J, with 20 bases between. CDR3 region: CASCTRRIVPNQPQHF. The CDR3 DNA is TGTGCCAGCTGTACTAGGCGTATAGTACCCAATCAGCCCCAGCATTTT.

This chain uses TRBV19 with TRBJ1-1, with D tentatively TRBD1 (6 bases). CDR1 and CDR2 from the germline V gene are LNHDA and SQIVND (reference sequence). CDR3 size: 13 residues. The ends were cut back, 5 bases at V and 4 bases at J, with 11 bases in the middle. For the CDR3, the DNA is TGTGCCAGTAGTTGGGGGCCGGGCACTGAAGCTTTCTTT. Its translation is CASSWGPGTEAFF.

The J gene is TRBJ2-6, the V gene TRBV19; possible D gene TRBD1, 6 bases. The CDR3 totals 17 residues. Deletions cut 7 bases from V and 3 bases from J, with 19 bases between. Germline V gene lookup returns CDR1 LNHDA and CDR2 SQIVND (reference sequence). CDR3 sequence (DNA): TGTGCCAGTACCTCCTGGGACACCCCAGGTGGGGCCAACGTCCTGACTTTC. Translating it yields CASTSWDTPGGANVLTF. Filled out from reference TRBV19 and TRBJ2-6, the complete variable domain reads DGGITQSPKYLFRKEGQNVTLSCEQNLNHDAMYWYRQDPGQGLRLIYYSQIVNDFQKGDIAEGYSVSREKKESFPLTVTSAQKNPTAFYLCASTSWDTPGGANVLTFGAGSRLTVL.

The genes are TRBV9 and TRBJ2-5; the match to TRBD2 covers 10 bases. The V and J ends lost 4 bases and 5 bases, in that order; junction bases with no gene match: 11. The germline CDR1 and CDR2 sequences are SGDLS and YYNGEE. There are 16 residues in the CDR3. The CDR3 loop is CASSPPPVAGGETQYF. The CDR3 DNA reads TGTGCCAGCAGCCCCCCCCCGGTAGCGGGAGGTGAGACCCAGTACTTC.